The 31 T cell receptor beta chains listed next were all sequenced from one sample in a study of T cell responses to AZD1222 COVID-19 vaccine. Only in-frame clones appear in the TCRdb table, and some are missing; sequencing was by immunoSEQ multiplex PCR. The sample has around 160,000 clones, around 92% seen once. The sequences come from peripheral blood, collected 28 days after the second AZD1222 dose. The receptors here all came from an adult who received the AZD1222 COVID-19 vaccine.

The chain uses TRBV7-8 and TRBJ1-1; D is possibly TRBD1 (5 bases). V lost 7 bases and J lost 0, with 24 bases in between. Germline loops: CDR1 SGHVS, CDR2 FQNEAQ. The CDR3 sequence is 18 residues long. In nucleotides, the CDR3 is TGTGCCAGCATCCTCCCGCGTCTAGTAGGGGCTATGAACACTGAAGCTTTCTTT. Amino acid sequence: CASILPRLVGAMNTEAFF.

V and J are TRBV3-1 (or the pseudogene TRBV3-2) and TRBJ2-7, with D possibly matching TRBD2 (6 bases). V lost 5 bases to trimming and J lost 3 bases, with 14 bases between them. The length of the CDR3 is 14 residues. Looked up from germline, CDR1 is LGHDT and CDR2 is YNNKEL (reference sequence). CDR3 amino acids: CASSYLAGNYEQYF. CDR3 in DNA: TGTGCCAGCAGCTACCTTGCGGGGAACTACGAGCAGTACTTC.

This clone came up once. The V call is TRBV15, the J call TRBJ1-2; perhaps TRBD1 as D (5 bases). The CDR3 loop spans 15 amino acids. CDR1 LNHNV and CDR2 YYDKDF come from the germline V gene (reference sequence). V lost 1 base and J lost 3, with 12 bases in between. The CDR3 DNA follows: TGTGCCACCAGCAGAGGTGACAGCGCACACTATGGCTACACCTTC. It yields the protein CATSRGDSAHYGYTF.

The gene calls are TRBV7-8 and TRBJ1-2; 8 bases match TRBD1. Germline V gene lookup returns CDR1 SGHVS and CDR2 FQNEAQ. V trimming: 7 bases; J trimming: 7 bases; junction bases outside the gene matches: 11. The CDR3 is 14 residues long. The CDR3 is CASTTGQGAGGYTF. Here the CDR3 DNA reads TGTGCCAGCACCACAGGGCAGGGGGCGGGTGGCTACACCTTC.

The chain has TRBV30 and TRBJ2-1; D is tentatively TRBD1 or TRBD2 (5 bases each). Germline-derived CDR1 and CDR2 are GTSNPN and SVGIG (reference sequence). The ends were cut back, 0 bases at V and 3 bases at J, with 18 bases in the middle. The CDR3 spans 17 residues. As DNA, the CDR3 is TGTGCCTGGAGTGTACTAGGAGGACGGGGCCGCTACAATGAGCAGTTCTTC. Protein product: CAWSVLGGRGRYNEQFF.

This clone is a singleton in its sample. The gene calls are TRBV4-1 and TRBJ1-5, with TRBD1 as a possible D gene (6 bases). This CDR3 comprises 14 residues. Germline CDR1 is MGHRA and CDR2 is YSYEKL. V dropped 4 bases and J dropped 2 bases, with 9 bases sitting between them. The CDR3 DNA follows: TGCGCCAGCAGCCCCCCAGGGGGCAATCAGCCCCAGCATTTT. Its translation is CASSPPGGNQPQHF.

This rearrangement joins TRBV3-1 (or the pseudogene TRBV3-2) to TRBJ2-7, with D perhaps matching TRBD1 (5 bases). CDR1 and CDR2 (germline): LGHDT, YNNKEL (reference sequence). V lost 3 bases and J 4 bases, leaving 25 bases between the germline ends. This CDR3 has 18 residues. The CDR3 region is CASSHTYAHRSSSYEQYF. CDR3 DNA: TGTGCCAGCAGCCATACTTATGCGCACAGGTCCAGTTCGTACGAGCAGTACTTC.

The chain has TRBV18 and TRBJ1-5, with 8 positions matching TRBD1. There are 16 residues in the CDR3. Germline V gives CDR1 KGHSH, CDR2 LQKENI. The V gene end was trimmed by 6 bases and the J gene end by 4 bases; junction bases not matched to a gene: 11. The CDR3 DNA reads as TGTGCCAGCTCGACCGTCCAGGGGGCTGGTAATCAGCCCCAGCATTTT. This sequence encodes CASSTVQGAGNQPQHF.

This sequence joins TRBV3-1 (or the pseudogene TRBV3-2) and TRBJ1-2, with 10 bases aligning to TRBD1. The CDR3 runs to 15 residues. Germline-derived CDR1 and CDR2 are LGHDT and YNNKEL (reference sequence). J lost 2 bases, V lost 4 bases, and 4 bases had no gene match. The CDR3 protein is CASSPGQGSNYGYTF. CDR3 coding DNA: TGTGCCAGCAGCCCGGGACAGGGGTCAAACTATGGCTACACCTTC.

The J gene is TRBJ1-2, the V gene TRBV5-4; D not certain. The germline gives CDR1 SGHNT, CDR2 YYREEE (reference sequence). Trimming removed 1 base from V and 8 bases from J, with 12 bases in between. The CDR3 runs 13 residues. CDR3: CASSLRTARGYTF. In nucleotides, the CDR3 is TGTGCCAGCAGCTTGAGGACGGCCAGGGGCTACACCTTC. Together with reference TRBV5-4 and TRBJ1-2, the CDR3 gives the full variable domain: ETGVTQSPTHLIKTRGQQVTLRCSSQSGHNTVSWYQQALGQGPQFIFQYYREEENGRGNFPPRFSGLQFPNYSSELNVNALELDDSALYLCASSLRTARGYTFGSGTRLTVV.

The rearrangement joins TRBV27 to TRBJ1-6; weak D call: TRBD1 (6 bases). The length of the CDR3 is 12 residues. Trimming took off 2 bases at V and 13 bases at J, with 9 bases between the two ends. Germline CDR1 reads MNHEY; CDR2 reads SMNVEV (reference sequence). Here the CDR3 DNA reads TGTGCCAGCAGTTTACAAAGGGGGCCCCTCCACTTT. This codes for CASSLQRGPLHF.

The CDR3 is CASSGTGIAEAFF. The DNA for the CDR3 is TGTGCCAGCAGCGGGACAGGGATTGCTGAAGCTTTCTTT. V gene TRBV12-3 or TRBV12-4 combines with J gene TRBJ1-1; 9 positions match TRBD1. The CDR3 is 13 residues long. With 6 bases clipped from V and 6 bases from J, the junction kept 5 bases outside the gene matches.

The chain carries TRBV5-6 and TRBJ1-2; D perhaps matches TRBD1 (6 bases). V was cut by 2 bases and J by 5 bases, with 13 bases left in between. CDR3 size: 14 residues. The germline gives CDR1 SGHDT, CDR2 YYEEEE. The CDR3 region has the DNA TGTGCCAGCAGCTTTGGGGCAGGGGCATATGGCTACACCTTC. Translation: CASSFGAGAYGYTF.

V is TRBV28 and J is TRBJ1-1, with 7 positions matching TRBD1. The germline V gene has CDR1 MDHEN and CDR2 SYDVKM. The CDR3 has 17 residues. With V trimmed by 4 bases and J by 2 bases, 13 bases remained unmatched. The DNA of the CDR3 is TGTGCCAGCAGTTCCTCCCCGGGACAGAGTATTAACACTGAAGCTTTCTTT. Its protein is CASSSSPGQSINTEAFF.

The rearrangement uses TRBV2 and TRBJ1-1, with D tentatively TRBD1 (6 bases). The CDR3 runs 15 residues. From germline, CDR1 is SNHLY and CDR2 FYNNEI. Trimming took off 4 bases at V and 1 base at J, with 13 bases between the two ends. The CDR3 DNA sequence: TGTGCCAGCAGTGGGAGGACAGTTGGGAACACTGAAGCTTTCTTT. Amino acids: CASSGRTVGNTEAFF.

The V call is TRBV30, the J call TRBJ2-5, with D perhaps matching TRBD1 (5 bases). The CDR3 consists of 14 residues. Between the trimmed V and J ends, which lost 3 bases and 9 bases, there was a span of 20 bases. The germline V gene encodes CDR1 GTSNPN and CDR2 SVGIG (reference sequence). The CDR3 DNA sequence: TGTGCCTGGAGCACCCTCGTGGGGCCCTCCGCCCAGTACTTC. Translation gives CAWSTLVGPSAQYF.

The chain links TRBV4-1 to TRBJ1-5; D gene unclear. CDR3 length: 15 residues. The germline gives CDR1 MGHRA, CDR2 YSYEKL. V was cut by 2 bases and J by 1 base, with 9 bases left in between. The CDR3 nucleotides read TGCGCCAGCAGCCAACAGTGGACGAGCAATCAGCCCCAGCATTTT. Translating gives CASSQQWTSNQPQHF.

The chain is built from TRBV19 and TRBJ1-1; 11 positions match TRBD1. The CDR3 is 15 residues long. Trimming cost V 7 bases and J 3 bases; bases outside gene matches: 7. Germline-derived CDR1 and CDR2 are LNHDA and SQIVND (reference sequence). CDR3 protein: CASNWGDRGDTEAFF. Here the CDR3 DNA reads TGTGCCAGTAATTGGGGGGACAGGGGGGACACTGAAGCTTTCTTT.

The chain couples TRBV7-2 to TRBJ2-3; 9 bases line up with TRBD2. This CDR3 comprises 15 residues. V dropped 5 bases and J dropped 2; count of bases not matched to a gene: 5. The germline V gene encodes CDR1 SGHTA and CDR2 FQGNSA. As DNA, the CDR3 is TGTGCCAGCAGCCTCAGCGGGGGGTCCACAGATACGCAGTATTTT. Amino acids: CASSLSGGSTDTQYF.

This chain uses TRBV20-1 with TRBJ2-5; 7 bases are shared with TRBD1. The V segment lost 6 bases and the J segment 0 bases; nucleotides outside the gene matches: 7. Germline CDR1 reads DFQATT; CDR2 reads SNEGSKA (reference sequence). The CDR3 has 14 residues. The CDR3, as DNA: TGCAGTGCCAGTACTACAGGGGACCAAGAGACCCAGTACTTC. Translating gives CSASTTGDQETQYF.

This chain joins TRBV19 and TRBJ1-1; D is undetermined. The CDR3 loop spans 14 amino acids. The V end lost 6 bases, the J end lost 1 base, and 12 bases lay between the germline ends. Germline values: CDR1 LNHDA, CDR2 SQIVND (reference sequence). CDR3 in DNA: TGTGCCAGTAGGAAAGAGGCGGGGAACACTGAAGCTTTCTTT. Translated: CASRKEAGNTEAFF. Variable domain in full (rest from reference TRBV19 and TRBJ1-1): DGGITQSPKYLFRKEGQNVTLSCEQNLNHDAMYWYRQDPGQGLRLIYYSQIVNDFQKGDIAEGYSVSREKKESFPLTVTSAQKNPTAFYLCASRKEAGNTEAFFGQGTRLTVV.

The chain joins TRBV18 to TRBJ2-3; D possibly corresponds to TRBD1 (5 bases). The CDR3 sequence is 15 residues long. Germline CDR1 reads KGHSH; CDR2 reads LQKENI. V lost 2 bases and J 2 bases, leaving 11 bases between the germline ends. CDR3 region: CASSPNQGNTDTQYF. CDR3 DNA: TGTGCCAGCTCACCAAACCAGGGAAACACAGATACGCAGTATTTT.

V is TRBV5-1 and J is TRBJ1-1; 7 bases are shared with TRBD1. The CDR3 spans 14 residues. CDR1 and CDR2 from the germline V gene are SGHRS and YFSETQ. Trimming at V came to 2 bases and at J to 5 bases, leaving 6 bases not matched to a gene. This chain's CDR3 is CASSLGTARTEAFF. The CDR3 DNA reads TGCGCCAGCAGCTTAGGGACAGCTAGGACTGAAGCTTTCTTT. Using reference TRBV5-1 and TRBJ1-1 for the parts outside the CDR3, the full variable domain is KAGVTQTPRYLIKTRGQQVTLSCSPISGHRSVSWYQQTPGQGLQFLFEYFSETQRNKGNFPGRFSGRQFSNSRSEMNVSTLELGDSALYLCASSLGTARTEAFFGQGTRLTVV.

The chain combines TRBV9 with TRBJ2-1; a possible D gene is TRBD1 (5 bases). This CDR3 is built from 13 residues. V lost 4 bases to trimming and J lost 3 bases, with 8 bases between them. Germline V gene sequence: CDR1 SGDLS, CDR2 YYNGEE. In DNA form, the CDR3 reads TGTGCCAGCAGCAGAGACAGCTACAATGAGCAGTTCTTC. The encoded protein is CASSRDSYNEQFF.

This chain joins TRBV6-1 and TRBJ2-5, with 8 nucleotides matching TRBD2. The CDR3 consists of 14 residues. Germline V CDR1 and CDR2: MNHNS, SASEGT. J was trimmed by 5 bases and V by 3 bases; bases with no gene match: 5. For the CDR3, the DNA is TGTGCCAGCAGTGATAGCGGGGCCGGGGAGACCCAGTACTTC. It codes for CASSDSGAGETQYF.

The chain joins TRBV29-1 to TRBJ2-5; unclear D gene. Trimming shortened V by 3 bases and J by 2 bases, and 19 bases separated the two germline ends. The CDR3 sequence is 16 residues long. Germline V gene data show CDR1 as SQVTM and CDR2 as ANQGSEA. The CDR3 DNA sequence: TGCAGCGTTGAGTCGGCTGCGGCTCTATTTCAAGAGACCCAGTACTTC. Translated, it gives CSVESAAALFQETQYF.

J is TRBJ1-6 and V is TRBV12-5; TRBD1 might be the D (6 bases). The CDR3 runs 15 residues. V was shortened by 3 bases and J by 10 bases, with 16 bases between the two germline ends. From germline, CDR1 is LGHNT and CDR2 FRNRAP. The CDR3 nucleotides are TGTGCTAGTGGTTTAGAGTCCAGGGGAGGGTCACCCCTCCACTTT. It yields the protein CASGLESRGGSPLHF.

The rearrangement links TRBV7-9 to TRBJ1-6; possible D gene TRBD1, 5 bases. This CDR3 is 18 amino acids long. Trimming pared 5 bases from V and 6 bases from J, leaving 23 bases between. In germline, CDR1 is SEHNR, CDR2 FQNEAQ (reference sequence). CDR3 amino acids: CASSLSPGAPKGNSPLHF. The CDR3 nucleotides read TGTGCCAGCAGCCTCAGCCCCGGGGCTCCGAAGGGTAATTCACCCCTCCACTTT.

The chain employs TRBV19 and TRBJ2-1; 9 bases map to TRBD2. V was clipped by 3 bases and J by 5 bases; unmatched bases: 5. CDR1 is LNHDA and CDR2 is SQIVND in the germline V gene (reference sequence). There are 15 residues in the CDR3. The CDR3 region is CASSMVAGVDNEQFF. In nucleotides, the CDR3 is TGTGCCAGTAGTATGGTAGCGGGAGTGGACAATGAGCAGTTCTTC.

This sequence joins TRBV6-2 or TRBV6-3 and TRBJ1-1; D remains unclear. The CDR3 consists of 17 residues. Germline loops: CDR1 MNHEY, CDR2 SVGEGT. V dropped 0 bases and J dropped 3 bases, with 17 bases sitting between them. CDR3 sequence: CASSYSERGWGDTEAFF. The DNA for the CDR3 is TGTGCCAGCAGTTACTCGGAGCGGGGTTGGGGTGACACTGAAGCTTTCTTT.

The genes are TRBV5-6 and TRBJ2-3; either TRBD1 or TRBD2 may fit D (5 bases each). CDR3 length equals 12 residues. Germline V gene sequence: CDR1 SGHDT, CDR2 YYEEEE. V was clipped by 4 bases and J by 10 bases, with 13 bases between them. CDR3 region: CASSLNGGPQYF. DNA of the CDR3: TGTGCCAGCAGCCTAAATGGGGGACCGCAGTATTTT.